The 22 T cell receptor beta chains given below trace back to one sample, sequenced in a study of metastatic and nonmetastatic thyroid tumors. Using MiXCR, TCRdb reanalyzed the PCR reads. The sample lists roughly 58,000 clones, approximately 4.1% occurring once. Thyroid surgery was preceded by no treatment in any patient. The specimen was blood. The source is a female donor with papillary thyroid cancer or a benign thyroid nodule (not recorded which). Some clones in this sample may be carry-over from other donors' samples.

This clone was detected only a few times. The CDR3 is CASSSRDTDTQYF. The CDR3 bases are TGTGCCAGCAGCTCGCGGGACACAGATACGCAGTATTTT. V is TRBV7-6 and J is TRBJ2-3, with D possibly being TRBD2 (6 bases). The ends were cut back, 4 bases at V and 2 bases at J, with 7 bases in the middle. This CDR3 has 13 residues. Per germline, CDR1 SGHVS and CDR2 FNYEAQ. The full variable domain, rest sourced from reference TRBV7-6 and TRBJ2-3, is GAGVSQSPRYKVTKRGQDVALRCDPISGHVSLYWYRQALGQGPEFLTYFNYEAQQDKSGLPNDRFSAERPEGSISTLTIQRTEQRDSAMYRCASSSRDTDTQYFGPGTRLTVL.

This clone has a count of ten or more. A much bigger clone sits one base away, suggesting this may be a read error. Other nucleotide sequences in the sample specify the same CDR3. The chain links TRBV2 to TRBJ1-1, with 11 nucleotides matching TRBD1. The CDR3 is 15 residues long. Germline V gives CDR1 SNHLY, CDR2 FYNNEI. The CDR3 reads CASSGQGAWNTEAFF. CDR3 DNA: TGCGCCAGCAGTGGACAGGGGGCCTGGAACACTGAAGCTTTCTTT.

There are many counts of this clone. V is TRBV11-2 and J is TRBJ2-3, with 8 bases fitting TRBD1. The CDR3 loop spans 14 amino acids. The V gene's germline CDR1 is SGHAT and CDR2 FQNNGV. The ends lost 5 bases at V and 6 bases at J; junction bases unmatched: 7. The CDR3 reads CASSAGQGWDTQYF. DNA for the CDR3: TGTGCCAGCAGCGCAGGACAGGGCTGGGATACGCAGTATTTT.

This clone was picked up many times. The chain employs TRBV28 and TRBJ1-4; no definite D call. The CDR3 is 16 residues long. The V and J ends lost 1 base and 4 bases respectively, with 13 bases between them. Germline V gene data show CDR1 as MDHEN and CDR2 as SYDVKM. The CDR3 protein is CASSLLGSGYNEKLFF. CDR3 nucleotide sequence: TGTGCCAGCAGTTTATTGGGTTCTGGGTATAATGAAAAACTGTTTTTT.

This clone has more than one count but fewer than ten. This chain joins TRBV6-1 and TRBJ2-7; no reliable D call. In germline, CDR1 is MNHNS, CDR2 SASEGT. The CDR3 has 14 residues. The V end was cut by 5 bases, the J end by 0 bases, with 11 bases between. CDR3 residues: CASSPDAVSYEQYF. DNA for the CDR3: TGTGCCAGCAGTCCGGACGCCGTCTCCTACGAGCAGTACTTC.

This clone appeared many times. This chain uses TRBV5-1 with TRBJ1-2; no definite D call. Germline CDR1 is SGHRS and CDR2 is YFSETQ. This CDR3 region has 13 residues. With 4 bases removed from V and 5 bases from J, the gap between germline ends came to 12 bases. CDR3 region: CASSGSVGYGYTF. The CDR3 DNA is TGCGCCAGCAGCGGGAGCGTTGGATATGGCTACACCTTC.

This clone has a count of ten or more. The V gene is TRBV6-2 or TRBV6-3, the J gene TRBJ1-2; D gene uncertain. The CDR3 covers 15 residues. Between the trimmed V and J ends, which lost 0 bases and 7 bases, there was a span of 15 bases. Germline V gene data show CDR1 as MNHEY and CDR2 as SVGEGT. CDR3 sequence reads: CASSYSMSRWGGYTF. The CDR3 coding sequence is TGTGCCAGCAGTTACTCGATGTCCAGATGGGGTGGCTACACCTTC.

This clone has at least ten counts. The rearrangement links TRBV7-3 to TRBJ2-2; the D is unclear. CDR1 is SGHTA, CDR2 FQGTGA, per germline. V lost 0 bases, J lost 4 bases, and 9 bases lay in between. There are 15 residues in the CDR3. The chain's CDR3 is CASSLTSQPTGELFF. CDR3 in DNA: TGTGCCAGCAGCTTAACGTCGCAGCCCACCGGGGAGCTGTTTTTT.

This clone has a count of ten or more. This chain links TRBV7-9 with TRBJ2-7; no clear D gene. CDR3 length: 15 residues. V gave up 5 bases and J gave up 3 bases, with 17 bases separating them. The V gene's germline CDR1 is SEHNR and CDR2 FQNEAQ (reference sequence). Here the CDR3 reads CASSKGEGISYEQYF. The CDR3 nucleotides are TGTGCCAGCAGCAAAGGCGAAGGGATAAGCTACGAGCAGTACTTC. Complete variable domain (other parts from reference TRBV7-9 and TRBJ2-7): DTGVSQNPRHKITKRGQNVTFRCDPISEHNRLYWYRQTLGQGPEFLTYFQNEAQLEKSRLLSDRFSAERPKGSFSTLEIQRTEQGDSAMYLCASSKGEGISYEQYFGPGTRLTVT.

This clone was counted many times. The CDR3 protein is CASARFSYEQYF. In nucleotides, the CDR3 is TGTGCCAGCGCCCGGTTTAGTTACGAGCAGTACTTC. The chain is built from TRBV6-1 and TRBJ2-7; D not certain. This CDR3 has 12 amino acids. V gave up 8 bases and J gave up 4 bases, with 12 bases separating them. The V gene's germline CDR1 is MNHNS and CDR2 SASEGT.

The sample holds many counts of this clone. V and J are TRBV19 and TRBJ2-7, with D perhaps matching TRBD1 or TRBD2 (5 bases each). V was shortened by 6 bases and J by 2 bases, with 14 bases between the two germline ends. Germline V CDR1 and CDR2: LNHDA, SQIVND (reference sequence). The CDR3 runs 14 residues. The CDR3 DNA reads TGTGCCAGTAGGGCGAGGGACGGACCCTACGAGCAGTACTTC. Protein sequence: CASRARDGPYEQYF.

This clone has a count of ten or more. This chain links TRBV20-1 with TRBJ2-2, with D possibly TRBD1 on 6 matching bases. The length of the CDR3 is 14 residues. The V and J ends lost 5 bases and 4 bases respectively, with 14 bases between them. Germline-derived CDR1 and CDR2 are DFQATT and SNEGSKA (reference sequence). The CDR3 sequence: CSAYKDSSTGELFF. The CDR3 region has the DNA TGCAGTGCTTATAAGGACAGTTCCACCGGGGAGCTGTTTTTT.

This clone was picked up many times. CDR3 coding DNA: TGTGCCATCAGTGAGGGAACAACTAATGAAAAACTGTTTTTT. Protein sequence: CAISEGTTNEKLFF. The chain carries TRBV10-3 and TRBJ1-4, with D hard to call. The CDR3 consists of 14 residues. With 2 bases removed from V and 0 bases from J, the gap between germline ends came to 4 bases. Per the germline V gene, CDR1 is ENHRY and CDR2 is SYGVKD.

This clone was detected ten times or more. This chain connects TRBV7-9 to TRBJ2-7; D is possibly TRBD1 or TRBD2 (6 bases each). The CDR3 has 14 residues. Germline assignment: CDR1 SEHNR and CDR2 FQNEAQ (reference sequence). Deletions cut 4 bases from V and 7 bases from J, with 17 bases between. The CDR3 protein is CASSWGAGLGEQYF. The CDR3 DNA follows: TGTGCCAGCAGCTGGGGGGCAGGGTTAGGGGAGCAGTACTTC.

The chain carries TRBV19 and TRBJ1-6; D is unclear. Germline CDR1 and CDR2: LNHDA and SQIVND (reference sequence). The length of the CDR3 is 12 residues. The ends were cut back, 4 bases at V and 13 bases at J, with 11 bases in the middle. As DNA, the CDR3 is TGTGCCAGTAGTAGAACGGATAGCCCCCTCCACTTT. The encoded protein is CASSRTDSPLHF. The full variable domain, in which reference TRBV19 and TRBJ1-6 provide the parts outside the CDR3, is DGGITQSPKYLFRKEGQNVTLSCEQNLNHDAMYWYRQDPGQGLRLIYYSQIVNDFQKGDIAEGYSVSREKKESFPLTVTSAQKNPTAFYLCASSRTDSPLHFGNGTRLTVT.

This clone showed up many times. This rearrangement joins TRBV28 to TRBJ1-5, with a possible D match to TRBD1 (5 bases). Trimming took 6 bases from V and 2 from J, leaving 17 bases between them. Looked up from germline, CDR1 is MDHEN and CDR2 is SYDVKM. The CDR3 runs to 16 residues. The CDR3 DNA follows: TGTGCCAGCAGCTCCGGGGGTACGGTTGGCAATCAGCCCCAGCATTTT. Translation gives CASSSGGTVGNQPQHF. Full variable domain (outside the CDR3, taken from reference TRBV28 and TRBJ1-5): DVKVTQSSRYLVKRTGEKVFLECVQDMDHENMFWYRQDPGLGLRLIYFSYDVKMKEKGDIPEGYSVSREKKERFSLILESASTNQTSMYLCASSSGGTVGNQPQHFGDGTRLSIL.

The rearrangement uses TRBV15 and TRBJ1-1, with unresolved D. This CDR3 has 13 amino acids. Germline lookup yields CDR1 LNHNV and CDR2 YYDKDF (reference sequence). V dropped 1 base and J dropped 3 bases, with 6 bases sitting between them. CDR3 DNA sequence: TGTGCCACCAGCAGAGGGTCCGACACTGAAGCTTTCTTT. Residues: CATSRGSDTEAFF.

The gene calls are TRBV6-2 or TRBV6-3 and TRBJ1-6, with 7 nucleotides matching TRBD1. CDR1 and CDR2 (germline): MNHEY, SVGEGT. The CDR3 contains 16 residues. After removal of 6 bases from V and 0 bases from J, the junction contained 5 bases not matched to a gene. The CDR3 loop is CASSRGVNSYNSPLHF. DNA of the CDR3: TGTGCCAGCAGCAGGGGGGTAAACTCCTATAATTCACCCCTCCACTTT.

V is TRBV6-1 and J is TRBJ1-5; D is ambiguous. The CDR3 is made up of 13 amino acids. Germline CDR1 and CDR2: MNHNS and SASEGT. V was clipped by 7 bases and J by 0 bases, with 7 bases between them. The CDR3 sequence: CASIAFSNQPQHF. Here the CDR3 DNA reads TGTGCCAGCATCGCCTTTAGCAATCAGCCCCAGCATTTT.

This clone came up many times. The genes are TRBV20-1 and TRBJ2-7; 9 positions agree with TRBD1. The CDR3 has 14 residues. Germline loops: CDR1 DFQATT, CDR2 SNEGSKA (reference sequence). The J segment lost 5 bases and the V segment lost 3 bases, leaving 8 bases of the junction unmatched. The CDR3, as DNA: TGCAGTGCTAGTACCGGGACAGGGTTCAACGAGCAGTACTTC. Protein: CSASTGTGFNEQYF.

This clone was recorded many times. The sample has other DNA sequences that encode this CDR3 too. The V gene is TRBV4-1, the J gene TRBJ2-1, with 9 bases lining up with TRBD2. Germline assignment: CDR1 MGHRA and CDR2 YSYEKL. The V and J ends lost 1 base and 0 bases, in that order; junction bases with no gene match: 1. The CDR3 totals 16 residues. The CDR3 DNA follows: TGCGCCAGCAGCCAAGTTAGCGGGAGCTCCTACAATGAGCAGTTCTTC. Translating it yields CASSQVSGSSYNEQFF.

This clone was counted ten times or more. The chain uses TRBV6-1 and TRBJ2-2; D ambiguous. Between the trimmed V and J ends, which lost 6 bases and 6 bases, there was a span of 14 bases. Germline assignment: CDR1 MNHNS and CDR2 SASEGT. This CDR3 region has 14 residues. This CDR3 reads CASRESVVAGELFF. The CDR3 DNA reads as TGTGCCAGCAGGGAGTCAGTAGTCGCCGGGGAGCTGTTTTTT.